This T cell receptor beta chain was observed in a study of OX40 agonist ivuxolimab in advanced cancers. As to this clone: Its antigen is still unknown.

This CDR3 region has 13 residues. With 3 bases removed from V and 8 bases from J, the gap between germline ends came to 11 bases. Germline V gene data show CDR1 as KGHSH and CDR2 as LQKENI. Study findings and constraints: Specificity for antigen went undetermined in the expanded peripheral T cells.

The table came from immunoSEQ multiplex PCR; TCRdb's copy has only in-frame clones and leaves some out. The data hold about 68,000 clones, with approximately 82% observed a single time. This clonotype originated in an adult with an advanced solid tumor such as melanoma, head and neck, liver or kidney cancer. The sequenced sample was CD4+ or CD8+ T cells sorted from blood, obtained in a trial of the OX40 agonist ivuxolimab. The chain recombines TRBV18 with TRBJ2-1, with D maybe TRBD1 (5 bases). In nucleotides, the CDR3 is TGTGCCAGCTCACCGGCAGGGAAATATGAGCAGTTCTTC. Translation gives CASSPAGKYEQFF.